This T cell receptor beta chain was sequenced during a study of blood T cell repertoires in COVID-19. Looking at the study overall: Sample material is recorded as cDNA or gDNA derived from T cells, B-cell-depleted T cells, or PBMCs.

The germline V gene encodes CDR1 LNHNV and CDR2 YYDKDF (reference sequence). The CDR3 consists of 13 residues. V lost 5 bases and J 2 bases, leaving 9 bases between the germline ends. Clones were sequenced by immunoSEQ multiplex PCR, and TCRdb holds only the in-frame ones, with some missing. The table shows more than 200,000 clones, with less than 90% occurring only once. Sequenced material: peripheral blood. The rearrangement joins TRBV15 to TRBJ2-5, with D maybe TRBD1 (5 bases). The sequence was collected from a man aged 55 to 70 with acute or convalescent COVID-19. The DNA of the CDR3 is TGTGCCACCAGCCAACAGGTTCAAGAGACCCAGTACTTC. It encodes CATSQQVQETQYF.